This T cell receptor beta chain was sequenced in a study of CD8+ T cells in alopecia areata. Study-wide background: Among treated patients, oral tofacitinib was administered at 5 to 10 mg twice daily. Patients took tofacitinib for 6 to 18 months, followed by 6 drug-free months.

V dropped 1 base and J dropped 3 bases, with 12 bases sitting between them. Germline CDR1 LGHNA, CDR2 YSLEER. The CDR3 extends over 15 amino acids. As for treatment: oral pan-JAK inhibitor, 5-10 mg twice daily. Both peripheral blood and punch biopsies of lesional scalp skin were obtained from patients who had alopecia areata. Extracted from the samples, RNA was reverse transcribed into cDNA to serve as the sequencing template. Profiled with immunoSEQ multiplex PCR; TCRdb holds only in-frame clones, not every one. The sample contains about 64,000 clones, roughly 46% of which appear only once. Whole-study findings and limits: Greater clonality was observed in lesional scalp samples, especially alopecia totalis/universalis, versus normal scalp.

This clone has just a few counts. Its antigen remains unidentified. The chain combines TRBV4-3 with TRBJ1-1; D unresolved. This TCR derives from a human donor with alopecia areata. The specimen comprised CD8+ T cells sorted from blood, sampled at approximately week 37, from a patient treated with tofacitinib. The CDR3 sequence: CASSQVFRGDTEAFF. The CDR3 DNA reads TGCGCCAGCAGCCAAGTGTTCCGGGGTGACACTGAAGCTTTCTTT.